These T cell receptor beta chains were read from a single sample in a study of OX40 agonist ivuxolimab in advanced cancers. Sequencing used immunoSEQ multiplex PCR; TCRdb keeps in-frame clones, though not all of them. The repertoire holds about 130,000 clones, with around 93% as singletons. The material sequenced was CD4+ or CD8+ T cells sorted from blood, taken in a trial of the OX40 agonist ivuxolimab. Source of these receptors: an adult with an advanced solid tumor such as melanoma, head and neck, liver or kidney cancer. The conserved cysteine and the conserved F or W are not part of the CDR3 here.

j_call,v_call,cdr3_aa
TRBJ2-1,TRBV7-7,ASSLDSLNEQF
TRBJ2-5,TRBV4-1,ASSQGRTGRQETQY
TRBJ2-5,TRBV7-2,ASRPRLGREQY
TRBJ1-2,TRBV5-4,ASSFYRQGQDYGYT
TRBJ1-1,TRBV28,ASTQQGAGTEAF
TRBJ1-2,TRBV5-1,ASSLSGNYGYT
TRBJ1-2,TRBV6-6,ASSRRVYGYT
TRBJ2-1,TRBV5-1,ASSSLPSGSSYNEQF
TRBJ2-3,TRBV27,ASSWFGEREAGTDTQY
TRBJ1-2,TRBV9,ASSRDSNYGYT
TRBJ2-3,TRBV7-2,ASSLKHGTGGSTDTQY
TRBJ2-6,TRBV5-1,ASSLGRSSGANVLT
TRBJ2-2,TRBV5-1,ASSLEVAGELF
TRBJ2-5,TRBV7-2,ASSPAGTGETQY
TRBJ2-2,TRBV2,TIRGGLGVTGELF
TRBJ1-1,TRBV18,ASSLSGGMNTEAF
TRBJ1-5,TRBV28,ASSSADNQPQH
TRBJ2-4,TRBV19,ASSMNNRVAKNIQY
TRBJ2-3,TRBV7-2,ASSLKAASTDTQY
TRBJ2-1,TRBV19,ASSMGLAGYNEQF
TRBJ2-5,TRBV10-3,AISVSTGAAKETQY
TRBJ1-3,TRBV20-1,SASRGNTIY
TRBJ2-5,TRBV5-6,ASTGQGAWETQY
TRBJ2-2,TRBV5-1,ASTPGGTSGGELF
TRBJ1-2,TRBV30,AWSRQYGYT
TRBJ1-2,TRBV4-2,ASSARTGTNYGYT
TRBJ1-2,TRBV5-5,ASSLGQEPNYGYT
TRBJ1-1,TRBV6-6,ASSLGGSSTEAF
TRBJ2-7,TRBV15,ATSFSGGYEQY
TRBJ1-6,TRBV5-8,ASSSEYSPLH
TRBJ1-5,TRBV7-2,ASSLVDNDQPQH
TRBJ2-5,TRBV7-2,ASSLAPGGRQETQY
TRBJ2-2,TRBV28,ASSSRGQGKREELF
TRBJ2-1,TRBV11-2,ASSSLAGRDNEQF
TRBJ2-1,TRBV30,AWKGTSGVYEQF
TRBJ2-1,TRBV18,ASSPPFSRGPSNEQF
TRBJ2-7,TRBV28,ASSRPGTRSYEQY
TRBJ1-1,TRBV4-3,ASSRDEGQGNTEAF
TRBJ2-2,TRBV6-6,ASAYLLASTGELF
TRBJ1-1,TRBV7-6,ASSSSTGGWNTEAF
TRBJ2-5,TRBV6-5,ASSYKRGGGETQY
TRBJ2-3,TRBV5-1,ASSFGGTDTQY